This T cell receptor (beta chain) was identified in a study of cytomegalovirus exposure and HLA in healthy donors. Generated by immunoSEQ multiplex PCR, the TCRdb table keeps only in-frame clones and is missing some. The table lists 250,000 to 350,000 clones, approximately 85% of them singletons. CDR3 length: 15 amino acids. V gave up 5 bases and J gave up 0 bases, with 14 bases separating them. CDR1 is MNHEY and CDR2 is SVGAGI in the germline V gene. The receptor was isolated from a man aged 25-45 years in good health and CMV-seronegative. Sequencing was carried out using PBMCs. V is TRBV6-5 and J is TRBJ2-7; unclear D gene. CDR3 sequence reads: CASSPIEQVSYEQYF. CDR3 in DNA: TGTGCCAGCAGTCCTATCGAGCAGGTCTCCTACGAGCAGTACTTC.